These 17 T cell receptor beta chains came from one sample sequenced in a study of OX40 agonist ivuxolimab in advanced cancers. The protocol was immunoSEQ multiplex PCR, while the TCRdb copy is restricted to in-frame clones and leaves out a portion. The sample holds tens of thousands of clones, less than 90% seen once. Specimen: CD4+ or CD8+ T cells sorted from blood, collected in a trial of the OX40 agonist ivuxolimab. The source of these receptors is an adult with an advanced solid tumor such as melanoma, head and neck, liver or kidney cancer.

The chain couples TRBV11-2 to TRBJ1-3, with 9 positions matching TRBD1. The germline V gene encodes CDR1 SGHAT and CDR2 FQNNGV. This CDR3 spans 14 amino acids. V lost 5 bases to trimming and J lost 4 bases; unmatched junction nucleotides: 3. Written as DNA, the CDR3 is TGTGCCAGCAGCGGACAGGGGCACGGAAACACCATATATTTT. Its protein is CASSGQGHGNTIYF.

The genes are TRBV12-2 and TRBJ1-1. TRBV12-2 is tagged as a pseudogene. This CDR3 contains 16 residues. CDR3 residues: CASRLNVGGKNTEAFF. The CDR3 bases are TGTGCAAGTCGCTTAAATGTCGGGGGGAAAAACACTGAAGCTTTCTTT.

This clone was seen only a few times. This chain joins TRBV5-1 and TRBJ2-7; 7 bases line up with TRBD1. Unmatched junction bases numbered 10, after V lost 4 bases and J lost 0 bases. The CDR3 spans 16 residues. Germline V lookup: CDR1 SGHRS, CDR2 YFSETQ. The CDR3 bases are TGCGCCAGCAGCGGAACGACAGGGCTCGACTCCTACGAGCAGTACTTC. This encodes CASSGTTGLDSYEQYF.

The chain has TRBV4-1 and TRBJ2-3; 8 bases are shared with TRBD1. From germline, CDR1 is MGHRA and CDR2 YSYEKL. Trimming cost V 1 base and J 5 bases; bases outside gene matches: 5. This CDR3 has 15 residues. The CDR3 bases are TGCGCCAGCAGCCAAGTCGGACAGGGCAAAGATACGCAGTATTTT. Translated, it gives CASSQVGQGKDTQYF.

This clone showed up just a few times. This chain joins TRBV6-1 and TRBJ1-5; D is unresolved. Trimming removed 5 bases at V and 7 bases at J, with 12 bases between. CDR1 is MNHNS and CDR2 is SASEGT in the germline V gene. The CDR3 is made up of 13 amino acids. CDR3 sequence reads: CASSTGEAQPQHF. CDR3 nucleotide sequence: TGTGCCAGCAGTACCGGGGAGGCACAGCCCCAGCATTTT.

This sequence joins TRBV5-4 and TRBJ1-3, with no clear D. Germline V gene data show CDR1 as SGHNT and CDR2 as YYREEE (reference sequence). The length of the CDR3 is 17 residues. Trimming cost V 3 bases and J 7 bases, with 23 bases left between them. Here the CDR3 DNA reads TGTGCCAGCAGCTGGAGCAATCTCGGACTTCCTAGCAACACCATATATTTT. It translates to CASSWSNLGLPSNTIYF.

The gene calls are TRBV7-6 and TRBJ1-3; D is unresolved. V lost 0 bases and J lost 1, with 7 bases in between. The CDR3 is made up of 15 amino acids. CDR1 SGHVS and CDR2 FNYEAQ come from the germline V gene. This CDR3 is CASSLAHSSGNTIYF. The CDR3, as DNA: TGTGCCAGCAGCTTAGCGCACAGTTCTGGAAACACCATATATTTT.

The chain couples TRBV19 to TRBJ2-2, with no clear D. Germline CDR1 is LNHDA and CDR2 is SQIVND (reference sequence). The germline V and J ends were trimmed by 5 bases and 6 bases, with 10 bases remaining between them. The CDR3 runs to 13 residues. The CDR3 DNA sequence: TGTGCCAGTAGTCTTCTAGAGGCCGGGGAGCTGTTTTTT. Protein product: CASSLLEAGELFF.

The chain links TRBV28 to TRBJ1-1; tentative D call: TRBD1 (6 bases). V lost 1 base to trimming and J lost 9 bases, with 9 bases between them. The CDR3 covers 12 residues. Per the germline V gene, CDR1 is MDHEN and CDR2 is SYDVKM. The CDR3 bases are TGTGCCAGCAGTTTATCGGGGGGCCAAGCTTTCTTT. Its protein is CASSLSGGQAFF.

The chain is built from TRBV27 and TRBJ2-7; no reliable D call. V lost 3 bases to trimming and J lost 6 bases, with 9 bases between them. The CDR3 is 12 residues long. Germline values: CDR1 MNHEY, CDR2 SMNVEV (reference sequence). CDR3 amino acids: CASSFYRGEQYF. In nucleotides, the CDR3 is TGTGCCAGCAGTTTTTACAGAGGCGAGCAGTACTTC.

This rearrangement joins TRBV7-6 to TRBJ2-7, with 9 bases aligning to TRBD1. Germline V gene data show CDR1 as SGHVS and CDR2 as FNYEAQ. The CDR3 runs 15 residues. The ends lost 1 base at V and 3 bases at J; junction bases unmatched: 4. This CDR3 reads CASSLGQGGVYEQYF. Written as DNA, the CDR3 is TGTGCCAGCAGCTTAGGACAGGGGGGTGTCTACGAGCAGTACTTC.

The chain joins TRBV2 to TRBJ2-2; no clear D. CDR3 size: 14 residues. V was shortened by 7 bases and J by 2 bases, with 11 bases between the two germline ends. Germline V lookup: CDR1 SNHLY, CDR2 FYNNEI. The CDR3 here is CASTGRINTGELFF. CDR3 bases: TGTGCCAGCACCGGAAGGATAAACACCGGGGAGCTGTTTTTT.

The chain employs TRBV6-6 and TRBJ1-1; the D gene is possibly TRBD1 (6 bases). This CDR3 comprises 14 residues. Between the trimmed V and J ends, which lost 0 bases and 7 bases, there was a span of 12 bases. Germline CDR1 reads MNHNY; CDR2 reads SVGAGI (reference sequence). CDR3 nucleotide sequence: TGTGCCAGCAGTTACTCAACCTCAGGGGTTGAAGCTTTCTTT. This translates into CASSYSTSGVEAFF.

A word on this clone: The junction departs from germline at one end; a sequencing error may be responsible. Distinct nucleotide sequences in the sample also encode this CDR3. The chain has TRBV9 and TRBJ2-7; 10 bases match TRBD1. The CDR3 extends over 14 amino acids. Germline V lookup: CDR1 SGDLS, CDR2 YYNGEE. The CDR3: CASTGGTGAYEQYF. The CDR3 nucleotides read TGCGCCAGCACCGGCGGGACAGGGGCCTACGAGCAGTACTTC.

The chain uses TRBV27 and TRBJ2-5, with D perhaps matching TRBD1 or TRBD2 (7 bases each). The DNA end is more similar to TRBJ2-7, so the J call may be wrong. The length of the CDR3 is 13 residues. CDR1 is MNHEY, CDR2 SMNVEV, per germline (reference sequence). The DNA for the CDR3 is TGTGCCAGCAGCAGGGGGGGGCCCTACGAGCAGTACTTC. Amino acid sequence: CASSRGGPYEQYF.

This rearrangement joins TRBV28 to TRBJ1-3, with a possible D match to TRBD1 (6 bases). CDR1 is MDHEN, CDR2 SYDVKM, per germline. This CDR3 spans 15 amino acids. V was clipped by 5 bases and J by 2 bases, with 13 bases between them. The CDR3 is CASSPGDLPGNTIYF. CDR3 nucleotides: TGTGCCAGCAGTCCAGGGGATCTTCCTGGAAACACCATATATTTT.

J is TRBJ1-2 and V is TRBV14, with D hard to call. Trimming stripped 4 bases from V and 0 bases from J, with 3 bases between. The CDR3 length is 12 residues. Germline V gene data show CDR1 as SGHDN and CDR2 as FVKESK. The CDR3: CASSPTNYGYTF. CDR3 bases: TGTGCCAGCAGCCCGACTAACTATGGCTACACCTTC.